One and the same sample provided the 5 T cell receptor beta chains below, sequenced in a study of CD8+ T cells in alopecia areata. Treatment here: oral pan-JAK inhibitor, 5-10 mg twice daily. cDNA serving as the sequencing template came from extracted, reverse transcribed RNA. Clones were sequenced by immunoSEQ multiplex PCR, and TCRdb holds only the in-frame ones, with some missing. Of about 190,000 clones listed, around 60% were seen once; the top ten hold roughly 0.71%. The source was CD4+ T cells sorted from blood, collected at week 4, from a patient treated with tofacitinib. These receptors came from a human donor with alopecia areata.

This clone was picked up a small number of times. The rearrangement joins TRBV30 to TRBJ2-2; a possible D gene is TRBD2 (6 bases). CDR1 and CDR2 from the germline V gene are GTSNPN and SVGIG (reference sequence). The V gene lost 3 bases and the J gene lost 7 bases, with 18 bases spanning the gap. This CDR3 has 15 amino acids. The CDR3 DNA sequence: TGTGCCTGGAGCGGCGGAGGGGTAACGGACGGGGAGCTGTTTTTT. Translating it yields CAWSGGGVTDGELFF.

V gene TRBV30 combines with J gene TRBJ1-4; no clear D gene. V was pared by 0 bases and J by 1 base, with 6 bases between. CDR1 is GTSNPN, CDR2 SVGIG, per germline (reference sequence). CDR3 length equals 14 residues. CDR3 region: CAWSVRVTNEKLFF. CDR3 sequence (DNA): TGTGCCTGGAGTGTGAGGGTAACTAATGAAAAACTGTTTTTT.

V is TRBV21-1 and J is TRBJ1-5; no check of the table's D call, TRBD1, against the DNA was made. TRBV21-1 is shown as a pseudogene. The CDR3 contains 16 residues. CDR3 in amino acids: CASSTTRGRSNQPQHF. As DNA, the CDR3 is TGTGCCAGCAGTACAACCAGGGGTAGGAGCAATCAGCCCCAGCATTTT.

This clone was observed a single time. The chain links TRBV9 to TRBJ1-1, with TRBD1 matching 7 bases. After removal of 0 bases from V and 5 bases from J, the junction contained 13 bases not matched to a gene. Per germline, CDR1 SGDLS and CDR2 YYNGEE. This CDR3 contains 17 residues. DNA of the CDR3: TGTGCCAGCAGCGTAGTGGGACAGCGCCGACGGAGTACTGAAGCTTTCTTT. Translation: CASSVVGQRRRSTEAFF.

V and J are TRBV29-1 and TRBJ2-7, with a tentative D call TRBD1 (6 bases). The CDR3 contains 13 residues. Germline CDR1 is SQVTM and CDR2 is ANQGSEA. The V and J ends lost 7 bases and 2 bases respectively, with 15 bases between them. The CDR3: CSALPTGTYEQYF. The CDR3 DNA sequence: TGCAGCGCCCTACCGACAGGAACCTACGAGCAGTACTTC.